This entry features one TCR beta chain sequence. Its antigen is undetermined. The CDR3 runs to 15 residues. Germline CDR1 is MNHEY and CDR2 is SVGAGI. The data were taken from a study of blood T cells in healthy people across ages. Study-level points and caveats: There was no known CMV status for donors, so expanded clonotype changes were possibly confounded. Naive T cell percentage showed a strong correlation with TCR beta diversity.

Primers used in a second PCR of about 7 to 12 cycles were a sample-barcoded 5' primer and a J-beta primer mix. Paired-end reads containing CDR3 totaled no fewer than 2.5 million for each sample. TCRdb called the 5' RACE reads again in MiXCR, with one record for every CDR3 protein. The sample includes 1.4 million or so distinct CDR3 sequences, 35% to 45% of them seen just once. This sequence originates from a young woman in good health. The chain uses TRBV6-5 and TRBJ2-7; no clear D gene. The DNA matches TRBJ2-5 better at its end, which makes the J call doubtful. The sample taken for sequencing was blood. The CDR3 here is CASSYGVGVEETQYF. The CDR3 DNA sequence: TGTGCCAGCAGTTACGGGGTCGGTGTGGAAGAGACCCAGTACTTC.